This T cell receptor (beta chain) comes out of a study of cytomegalovirus exposure and HLA in healthy donors. With respect to this clone: Its cognate antigen is unknown.

Regarding the study as a whole: TCR beta chain V- and J-gene trimming was linked, in a later analysis, to a missense variant in DCLRE1C. According to the study, 160 or so TCR beta chains were cytomegalovirus-associated.

The study ran its PCR with 60 Vbeta and 13 Jbeta primers. As originally analysed: In a later analysis, 75 million to 85 million unique TCR beta chains included roughly 11 million shared by two or more donors. Clones were read by immunoSEQ multiplex PCR, and TCRdb kept only the in-frame ones, dropping some. Clonal size and the V and J genes are those of that table, whereas D and trimming came from the DNA. The profile shows 100,000 to 120,000 clones, 78% of them singletons. This receptor was obtained from a male donor in good health and CMV-seronegative. Input material: PBMCs.

Here the CDR3 reads CASSGPRVTSDSYEQYF. The DNA of the CDR3 is TGTGCCAGCAGTGGTCCAAGGGTGACTAGCGATTCGTACGAGCAGTACTTC. This sequence joins TRBV25-1 and TRBJ2-7; 8 nucleotides align to TRBD2. The CDR3 runs to 17 residues. Per germline, CDR1 MGHDK and CDR2 SYGVNS. J gave up 4 bases and V 4 bases, and 15 bases lay outside the gene matches.